Below are 18 T cell receptor beta chains sequenced from a single sample in a study of T cells in Graves' hyperthyroidism and ophthalmopathy. RNA transcripts yielded amplified TCR beta CDR3 regions. When the TCR CDR3 underwent first-round RT-PCR, the HTBI primer set was used. Each CDR3 protein is one row after TCRdb ran MiXCR on the multiplex PCR reads. The sample consists of hundreds of thousands of distinct CDR3 sequences, approximately 13% of them appearing once. Material for sequencing was blood. These receptors were taken from a woman under 40 with Graves' hyperthyroidism that later progressed to Graves' ophthalmopathy.

This clonotype has a single count. CDR3 coding DNA: TGCAGTGCTAGGGAGACAGGGGACACTGAAGCTTTCTTT. Translated: CSARETGDTEAFF. The chain couples TRBV20-1 to TRBJ1-1, with TRBD1 matching 8 bases. Germline loops: CDR1 DFQATT, CDR2 SNEGSKA (reference sequence). This CDR3 is built from 13 residues. V gave up 3 bases and J gave up 3 bases; unmatched junction bases: 3.

The V call is TRBV5-1, the J call TRBJ2-7; D gene unclear. Germline V gene sequence: CDR1 SGHRS, CDR2 YFSETQ. This CDR3 comprises 14 residues. The germline V and J ends were trimmed by 4 bases and 0 bases, with 11 bases remaining between them. CDR3 DNA: TGCGCCAGCAGCAAGGACGGTAGCTCCTACGAGCAGTACTTC. The encoded protein is CASSKDGSSYEQYF.

This clonotype was picked up a small number of times. This sequence joins TRBV5-1 and TRBJ2-3, with 15 nucleotides matching TRBD2. This CDR3 spans 18 amino acids. Germline V CDR1 and CDR2: SGHRS, YFSETQ. After removal of 0 bases from V and 11 bases from J, the junction contained 13 bases not matched to a gene. Here the CDR3 reads CASSLVSGLAGGASLQYF. The CDR3 bases are TGCGCCAGCAGCTTGGTCTCTGGACTAGCGGGAGGGGCCTCTTTGCAGTATTTT.

The V and J genes are TRBV4-1 and TRBJ2-7; D ambiguous. V lost 5 bases, J lost 4 bases, and 12 bases lay in between. The CDR3 runs to 13 residues. CDR1 is MGHRA, CDR2 YSYEKL, per germline. As DNA, the CDR3 is TGCGCCAGCAGCGAACGGGTCGTATACGAGCAGTACTTC. Translation gives CASSERVVYEQYF.

This clonotype is a singleton in its sample. The chain has TRBV10-1 and TRBJ1-1; 7 nucleotides match TRBD1. The CDR3 loop spans 17 amino acids. Germline CDR1 reads WNHNN; CDR2 reads SYGVQD (reference sequence). J was trimmed by 10 bases and V by 3 bases; bases with no gene match: 20. The CDR3 sequence: CASSDSSRTGLPSGAFF. The CDR3 DNA reads as TGCGCCAGCAGTGACTCCAGTCGGACAGGCCTACCATCTGGAGCTTTCTTT.

This clonotype was detected many times. The chain joins TRBV20-1 to TRBJ2-1; no clear D. The V end lost 6 bases, the J end lost 0 bases, and 12 bases lay between the germline ends. Germline V gene lookup returns CDR1 DFQATT and CDR2 SNEGSKA (reference sequence). The CDR3 has 14 amino acids. CDR3 nucleotide sequence: TGCAGTGCCGGACGAGAGTACTCCTACAATGAGCAGTTCTTC. Encoded protein: CSAGREYSYNEQFF.

This clonotype was observed many times. The gene calls are TRBV15 and TRBJ1-4, with TRBD1 matching 11 bases. Germline-derived CDR1 and CDR2 are LNHNV and YYDKDF (reference sequence). V trimming: 4 bases; J trimming: 8 bases; junction bases outside the gene matches: 3. This CDR3 region has 14 residues. The CDR3 DNA follows: TGTGCCACCAGCACGGACAGGGGGCACGAAAAACTGTTTTTT. This codes for CATSTDRGHEKLFF.

A few counts support this clonotype. A read error may produce the germline difference seen at one junction end. V gene TRBV7-7 combines with J gene TRBJ2-2, with D uncertain. CDR1 is SSHAT, CDR2 FNYEAQ, per germline (reference sequence). The CDR3 runs 15 residues. Here the CDR3 reads CASSLASTLTGELFF. CDR3 nucleotide sequence: TGTGCTAGCAGCTTAGCCTCTACCCTCACCGGGGAGCTGTTTTTT.

This clonotype has at least ten counts. This chain links TRBV19 with TRBJ1-5, with 7 bases fitting TRBD1. V trimming: 4 bases; J trimming: 6 bases; junction bases outside the gene matches: 9. This CDR3 has 15 amino acids. Looked up from germline, CDR1 is LNHDA and CDR2 is SQIVND (reference sequence). This CDR3 is CASSTTGRQGQPQHF. The CDR3 bases are TGTGCCAGTAGTACGACAGGGCGACAGGGTCAGCCCCAGCATTTT. The whole variable domain, remainder taken from reference TRBV19 and TRBJ1-5, is DGGITQSPKYLFRKEGQNVTLSCEQNLNHDAMYWYRQDPGQGLRLIYYSQIVNDFQKGDIAEGYSVSREKKESFPLTVTSAQKNPTAFYLCASSTTGRQGQPQHFGDGTRLSIL.

This clonotype was observed a handful of times. A much larger clone differs from this one at a single base, so this may be a read error. The chain recombines TRBV2 with TRBJ2-2; D gene ambiguous. Germline CDR1 and CDR2: SNHLY and FYNNEI. The CDR3 extends over 16 amino acids. V shed 0 bases and J shed 3 bases, with 11 bases lying between them. The CDR3 DNA is TGTGCCAGCAGTGAAGCCAGGTTGGTGGACACCGGGGAGCTGTTTTTT. This translates into CASSEARLVDTGELFF.

The table lists this clonotype with a few counts. J is TRBJ2-5 and V is TRBV28; perhaps TRBD2 as D (7 bases). The CDR3 loop spans 14 amino acids. The V and J ends lost 7 bases and 4 bases respectively, with 16 bases between them. Per the germline V gene, CDR1 is MDHEN and CDR2 is SYDVKM. The CDR3 DNA reads TGTGCCAGCATCCTGGGGGGGGCGGGAGAGACCCAGTACTTC. Amino acid sequence: CASILGGAGETQYF. The full variable domain, its missing parts supplied by reference TRBV28 and TRBJ2-5, is DVKVTQSSRYLVKRTGEKVFLECVQDMDHENMFWYRQDPGLGLRLIYFSYDVKMKEKGDIPEGYSVSREKKERFSLILESASTNQTSMYLCASILGGAGETQYFGPGTRLLVL.

This clonotype showed up many times. V usage is TRBV4-2 and J usage is TRBJ1-2, with TRBD1 as a possible D gene (5 bases). Germline-derived CDR1 and CDR2 are LGHNA and YNFKEQ. V was shortened by 1 base and J by 5 bases, with 20 bases between the two germline ends. The CDR3 contains 17 residues. This CDR3 is CASSQGDARGRLYGYTF. The CDR3 DNA follows: TGTGCCAGCAGCCAAGGAGACGCTAGGGGCAGACTATATGGCTACACCTTC.

Here the CDR3 DNA reads TGTGCCAGCAGCTTAGTTGGGACCGGGGGAGGTTATAGCAATCAGCCCCAGCATTTT. Amino acid sequence: CASSLVGTGGGYSNQPQHF. The V and J genes are TRBV11-2 and TRBJ1-5; possible D gene TRBD1, 5 bases. The CDR3 totals 19 residues. Germline loops: CDR1 SGHAT, CDR2 FQNNGV. V dropped 1 base and J dropped 0 bases, with 19 bases sitting between them.

This clonotype was seen repeatedly, ten times or more. V gene TRBV12-5 combines with J gene TRBJ1-5; D is ambiguous. V gave up 0 bases and J gave up 6 bases, with 21 bases separating them. Germline V gene data show CDR1 as LGHNT and CDR2 as FRNRAP. This CDR3 is built from 18 residues. CDR3 loop: CASGLVQLQSSPLQPQHF. DNA of the CDR3: TGTGCTAGTGGTTTGGTACAACTGCAGAGCAGCCCTCTTCAGCCCCAGCATTTT.

The V gene is TRBV9, the J gene TRBJ1-6; D gene uncertain. Germline lookup yields CDR1 SGDLS and CDR2 YYNGEE. Between the trimmed V and J ends, which lost 3 bases and 0 bases, there was a span of 10 bases. This CDR3 is 16 amino acids long. The CDR3 coding sequence is TGTGCCAGCAGCGCCGGCGGGAGCTCCTATAATTCACCCCTCCACTTT. Translation gives CASSAGGSSYNSPLHF.

This clonotype was recorded many times. The J gene is TRBJ2-1, the V gene TRBV19; TRBD2 is a possible D gene (7 bases). Germline CDR1 is LNHDA and CDR2 is SQIVND (reference sequence). The ends were cut back, 3 bases at V and 0 bases at J, with 9 bases in the middle. The CDR3 contains 15 residues. CDR3 coding DNA: TGTGCCAGTAGTATGGGGGGGGCCTCCTACAATGAGCAGTTCTTC. It is translated as CASSMGGASYNEQFF. Full variable domain (remainder filled in from reference TRBV19 and TRBJ2-1): DGGITQSPKYLFRKEGQNVTLSCEQNLNHDAMYWYRQDPGQGLRLIYYSQIVNDFQKGDIAEGYSVSREKKESFPLTVTSAQKNPTAFYLCASSMGGASYNEQFFGPGTRLTVL.

This clonotype has a count of ten or more. This chain links TRBV18 with TRBJ1-1; D remains ambiguous. Trimming removed 3 bases at V and 6 bases at J, with 23 bases between. The CDR3 extends over 17 amino acids. Germline V gene data show CDR1 as KGHSH and CDR2 as LQKENI. The CDR3 region is CASSPNVGESYNAEAFF. CDR3 coding DNA: TGTGCCAGCTCACCTAACGTGGGCGAGAGCTACAACGCTGAAGCTTTCTTT.

This clonotype showed up many times. This chain links TRBV12-3 or TRBV12-4 with TRBJ2-1; D might be TRBD1 or TRBD2, each matching 5 bases. V was pared by 6 bases and J by 0 bases, with 15 bases between. The CDR3 covers 16 residues. For the CDR3, the DNA is TGTGCCAGCAGGCCTCCCGAGGGGTCCTCCTACAATGAGCAGTTCTTC. Protein: CASRPPEGSSYNEQFF.